Below, one T cell receptor (beta chain) is given with its context. This specimen belongs to a study of blood T cell repertoires in COVID-19. Study overall: Samples representing acute and convalescent COVID-19 were sourced from the United States, Italy and Spain. Sample material is recorded as cDNA or gDNA derived from T cells, B-cell-depleted T cells, or PBMCs.

Germline CDR1 reads GTSNPN; CDR2 reads SVGIG (reference sequence). The CDR3 runs 16 residues. After removal of 2 bases from V and 6 bases from J, the junction contained 10 bases not matched to a gene. Sequenced by immunoSEQ multiplex PCR; TCRdb stores in-frame clones only, minus some. The sample yields some 310,000 clones, around 87% seen once. Sequencing used peripheral blood. The receptor was isolated from a man between 50 and 59 years old with active or convalescent COVID-19. The genes are TRBV30 and TRBJ2-2; TRBD1 agrees at 9 bases. Written as DNA, the CDR3 is TGTGCCTGGAGTCCGTCGGGACAGGGAATCGCCGGGGAGCTGTTTTTT. Translated, it gives CAWSPSGQGIAGELFF.